The rows below give T cell receptor beta chains drawn from one sample of a study of shared clonotypes between healthy human individuals. Measured with immunoSEQ multiplex PCR; TCRdb has only the in-frame clones, and not every one. The sample carries over 2,000,000 clones, over 85% recorded once. Sequenced input: naive CD8+ T cells from PBMCs. These TCRs come from a man between 18 and 29 years old in good health. Some clones in this sample may be carry-over from other donors' samples. The CDR3 runs from the conserved cysteine through the conserved F or W. The D gene is left open where the match is weak. Only part of the rows carry a size: once, few, many, or a class if the clone is expanded.

>TRBV27|TRBJ1-2|TRBD1|NA
TGTGCCAGCAGCCCACAGGGGGCTAACTATGGCTACACCTTC
CASSPQGANYGYTF
>TRBV4-1|TRBJ2-7|NA|NA
TGCGCCAGCAGCCTTGCGCGGGAAGGGGAGCAGTACTTC
CASSLAREGEQYF
>TRBV19|TRBJ2-2|TRBD1|NA
TGTGCCAGTGAGGGGGCTGGCGGGGAGCTGTTTTTT
CASEGAGGELFF
>TRBV7-3|TRBJ2-7|NA|NA
TGTGCCAGCAGCTTAATTGGCCAGGGAGACGAGCAGTACTTC
CASSLIGQGDEQYF
>TRBV7-6|TRBJ2-1|NA|NA
TGTGCCAGCAGCCTAATAGGGGCCAACTACAATGAGCAGTTCTTC
CASSLIGANYNEQFF
>TRBV2|TRBJ2-1|TRBD2|NA
TGTGCCAACCGACTAGCGGGATACAATGAGCAGTTCTTC
CANRLAGYNEQFF
>TRBV7-9|TRBJ2-7|NA|NA
TGTGCCAGCAGCTCAAATGCGGGACCGGAGGCCTACGAGCAGTACTTC
CASSSNAGPEAYEQYF
>TRBV10-2|TRBJ2-7|NA|NA
TGCGCCAGCAGTGACAGGATGACCTACGAGCAGTACTTC
CASSDRMTYEQYF
>TRBV9|TRBJ2-7|NA|NA
TGTGCCAGCAGCGGTGGGGGCTCTACCGCCTACGAGCAGTACTTC
CASSGGGSTAYEQYF
>TRBV11-2|TRBJ2-2|TRBD2|NA
TGTGCCAGCAGCTTAGATCCAGCGGGGCCCCTCACCGGGGAGCTGTTTTTT
CASSLDPAGPLTGELFF
>TRBV19|TRBJ2-1|TRBD2|NA
TGTGCCAGTATAGCGGGAGCTGAGCAGTTCTTC
CASIAGAEQFF
>TRBV14|TRBJ2-2|NA|NA
TGTGCCAGCAGCCCGGGACGGTGGCTGGGGGAGCTGTTTTTT
CASSPGRWLGELFF
>TRBV11-2|TRBJ2-3|NA|NA
TGTGCCAGCAGCTCACGACGAGGCACAGATACGCAGTATTTT
CASSSRRGTDTQYF
>TRBV19|TRBJ2-7|TRBD1|NA
TGTGCCAGTAGCGGACCGGGACAGGGGTACGAGCAGTACTTC
CASSGPGQGYEQYF
>TRBV7-9|TRBJ2-1|TRBD2|NA
TGTGCCAGCAGCTTAGGGGGTAGCGGGAAAATGAATGAGCAGTTCTTC
CASSLGGSGKMNEQFF
>TRBV5-1|TRBJ2-7|TRBD1|NA
TGCGCCAGCAGCTTGCTGCAGGGGGCTTTCTACGAGCAGTACTTC
CASSLLQGAFYEQYF
>TRBV7-8|TRBJ2-1|TRBD2|NA
TGTGCCAGCAGCTTGTTCAGAGCGGGAGATAGTGAGCAGTTCTTC
CASSLFRAGDSEQFF
>TRBV15|TRBJ2-7|NA|NA
TGTGCCACCAGCAGAGCCCCCGACCACGAGCAGTACTTC
CATSRAPDHEQYF
>TRBV2|TRBJ2-1|TRBD2|once
TGTGCCAGCAGTGAATCCGAGCGGGAGGGGTTCTACAATGAGCAGTTCTTC
CASSESEREGFYNEQFF
>TRBV7-9|TRBJ2-1|TRBD2|NA
TGTGCCAGCAGCCCTGGGACTAGCGGGAGAGGAAACTACAATGAGCAGTTCTTC
CASSPGTSGRGNYNEQFF
>TRBV30|TRBJ2-7|NA|NA
TGTGCCTGGGGAACAGGGTGGTTTGCTAGTCACGAGCAGTACTTC
CAWGTGWFASHEQYF
>TRBV9|TRBJ2-1|TRBD2|NA
TGTGCCAGCAGCGTAGAGGGGACTAGCGGCAATGAGCAGTTCTTC
CASSVEGTSGNEQFF
>TRBV11-3|TRBJ2-7|TRBD2|NA
TGTGCCAGCAGCTTAGAGACTAGCCCGCCTTTTTCCTACGAGCAGTACTTC
CASSLETSPPFSYEQYF
>TRBV4-1|TRBJ2-7|TRBD2|NA
TGCGCCAGCAGCCAATCCACCGGGACTAGCGGCTACGAGCAGTACTTC
CASSQSTGTSGYEQYF
>TRBV19|TRBJ2-7|NA|NA
TGTGCCAGTAGTAGGGCCCTGGAGGGTTTGGACGAGCAGTACTTC
CASSRALEGLDEQYF
>TRBV11-2|TRBJ1-1|NA|NA
TGTGCCAGCAGCTTAGATCCGGCCACTGAAGCTTTCTTT
CASSLDPATEAFF
>TRBV7-6|TRBJ1-1|TRBD1|NA
TGTGCCAGCAGCACCCGGGACAGGGACACTGAAGCTTTCTTT
CASSTRDRDTEAFF
>TRBV4-1|TRBJ1-5|NA|NA
TGCGCCAGCAGCCAAGGAGGTACGGGACCGCCGGGTCAGCCCCAGCATTTT
CASSQGGTGPPGQPQHF
>TRBV14|TRBJ2-7|NA|NA
TGTGCCAGCAGCCACCGGTCCGGAGGACCCAAAAGGGGGGAGCAGTACTTC
CASSHRSGGPKRGEQYF
>TRBV13|TRBJ1-4|NA|NA
TGTGCCAGCAGCTTGGGGTCGGGGGGCAGGATGGAAAAACTGTTTTTT
CASSLGSGGRMEKLFF
>TRBV7-9|TRBJ1-2|TRBD1|NA
TGTGCCAGCAGCTTACAGGGGGTTCCCTATGGCTACACCTTC
CASSLQGVPYGYTF
>TRBV27|TRBJ2-7|TRBD1|NA
TGTGCCAGCGGCGACGGGACAGGGTCTCTCGAGCAGTACTTC
CASGDGTGSLEQYF
>TRBV9|TRBJ2-2|NA|NA
TGTGCCAGCAGCGTACCGACAGGCCCGGCGAACACCGGGGAGCTGTTTTTT
CASSVPTGPANTGELFF
>TRBV29-1|TRBJ1-1|NA|NA
TGCAGCGTTGATCACGGCCAAGGAGCTTTCTTT
CSVDHGQGAFF
>TRBV10-2|TRBJ1-2|NA|once
TGCGCCAGCAGTGAGTATACCACCGGAGTATATGGCTACACCTTC
CASSEYTTGVYGYTF
>TRBV7-9|TRBJ2-1|NA|NA
TGTGCCAGCAGGTTGAAGGATAGGGAGGCTAATGAGCAGTTCTTC
CASRLKDREANEQFF
>TRBV28|TRBJ2-7|NA|NA
TGTGCCAGCAGTTTCCAGGAGGGACCCTACGAGCAGTACTTC
CASSFQEGPYEQYF
>TRBV27|TRBJ2-1|TRBD2|NA
TGTGCCAGCAGTCGCCGGACTAGGGAGAATGAGCAGTTCTTC
CASSRRTRENEQFF
>TRBV27|TRBJ2-7|NA|NA
TGTGCCAGCAGTTTACTCGACGGCTACGAGCAGTACTTC
CASSLLDGYEQYF
>TRBV27|TRBJ1-2|NA|once
TGTGCCAGCAGCCAGGGAATGGGGTATGGCTACACCTTC
CASSQGMGYGYTF
>TRBV15|TRBJ2-1|TRBD2|NA
TGTGCCACCAGCAGGCCGGGACTAGCGGGACGCAATGAGCAGTTCTTC
CATSRPGLAGRNEQFF
>TRBV5-5|TRBJ2-7|NA|NA
TGTGCCAGCAGCTTGGGTTCAGGGTCCTACGAGCAGTACTTC
CASSLGSGSYEQYF
>TRBV6-1|TRBJ2-1|NA|NA
TGTGCCAGCAGTGAGCTGGGGGTGATCGTCAATGAGCAGTTCTTC
CASSELGVIVNEQFF
>TRBV7-6|TRBJ2-7|NA|NA
TGTGCCAGCAGCTTAGCACCCGGGGCGTCGGCCTCCTACGAGCAGTACTTC
CASSLAPGASASYEQYF
>TRBV19|TRBJ1-5|NA|NA
TGTGCCAGTAGTATGGTTGGGGTGGGGAGCAATCAGCCCCAGCATTTT
CASSMVGVGSNQPQHF
>TRBV4-3|TRBJ1-2|TRBD1|once
TGCGCCAGCAGCCAAGGGACAGGGGTCGCCCACACCTTC
CASSQGTGVAHTF
>TRBV5-4|TRBJ2-5|NA|NA
TGTGCCAGCAGCTCCTGGGCGGATAATCAAGAGACCCAGTACTTC
CASSSWADNQETQYF
>TRBV12-5|TRBJ1-5|NA|once
TGTGCTAGTGGTTGGGTGCTCCAGCCCCAGCATTTT
CASGWVLQPQHF
>TRBV9|TRBJ2-1|TRBD2|NA
TGTGCCAGCAGCGTAGTTGGGACTAGCGGGGACAATGAGCAGTTCTTC
CASSVVGTSGDNEQFF